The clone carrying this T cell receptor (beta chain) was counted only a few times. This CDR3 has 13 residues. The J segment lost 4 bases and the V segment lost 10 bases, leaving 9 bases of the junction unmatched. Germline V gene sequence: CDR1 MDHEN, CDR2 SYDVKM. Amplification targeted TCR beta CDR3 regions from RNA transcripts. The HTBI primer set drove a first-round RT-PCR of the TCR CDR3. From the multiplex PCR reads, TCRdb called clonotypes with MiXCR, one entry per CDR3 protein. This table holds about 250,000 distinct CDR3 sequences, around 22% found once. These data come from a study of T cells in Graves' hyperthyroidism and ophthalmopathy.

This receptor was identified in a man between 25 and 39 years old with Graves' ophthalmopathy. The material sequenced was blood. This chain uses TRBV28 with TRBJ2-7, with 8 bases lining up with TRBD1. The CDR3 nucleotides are TGTGCCACCACGGACAGGGCCTTATACGAGCAGTACTTC. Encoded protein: CATTDRALYEQYF.